Described below is a single T cell receptor beta chain sequence and its context. This record comes from a study of CD8+ T cells in alopecia areata. Once RNA had been extracted, it was reverse transcribed into cDNA to act as the sequencing template. Assay used: immunoSEQ multiplex PCR; TCRdb lists only in-frame clones, some missing. In the table there are about 280,000 clones, nearly 60% of which are singletons. CDR3 size: 14 residues. The V and J ends lost 3 bases and 4 bases respectively, with 13 bases between them. Per the germline V gene, CDR1 is SQVTM and CDR2 is ANQGSEA. Treatment reported: oral pan-JAK inhibitor, 5-10 mg twice daily.

The chain has TRBV29-1 and TRBJ2-1; D gene ambiguous. This TCR was sampled from a human donor with alopecia areata. The source material was CD4+ T cells sorted from blood, sampled at week 24, from a patient treated with tofacitinib. CDR3 DNA: TGCAGCGTTGAGGGGTCCCTGGCATACAATGAGCAGTTCTTC. It specifies CSVEGSLAYNEQFF.